These 10 T cell receptor beta chains were sequenced from one sample in a study of PD-1 blockade in classical Hodgkin lymphoma. Sequencing was performed with immunoSEQ multiplex PCR; in TCRdb, only in-frame clones are kept and a portion is missing. The data show about 30,000 clones, about 88% seen once. Stated time point: newly diagnosed, previously untreated cHL patient sample. Negative selection with magnetic separation was used to purify CD4+ T cells from thawed PBMCs. The sample was CD4+ T cells from blood. These receptors originate from a human donor with classical Hodgkin lymphoma.

This chain connects TRBV5-1 to TRBJ2-5; TRBD2 might be the D (6 bases). Per germline, CDR1 SGHRS and CDR2 YFSETQ. The CDR3 covers 13 residues. V was clipped by 3 bases and J by 5 bases, with 11 bases between them. Written as DNA, the CDR3 is TGCGCCAGCAGCTCTGGGACTGGGGAGACCCAGTACTTC. It yields the protein CASSSGTGETQYF. The complete variable domain, with remaining parts taken from reference TRBV5-1 and TRBJ2-5, reads KAGVTQTPRYLIKTRGQQVTLSCSPISGHRSVSWYQQTPGQGLQFLFEYFSETQRNKGNFPGRFSGRQFSNSRSEMNVSTLELGDSALYLCASSSGTGETQYFGPGTRLLVL.

This clone is a singleton in its sample. The CDR3 sequence: CASSQVKIAKNIQYF. The CDR3 DNA sequence: TGTGCCAGCAGCCAAGTTAAGATAGCCAAAAACATTCAGTACTTC. J is TRBJ2-4 and V is TRBV4-2, with D uncertain. Germline CDR1 is LGHNA and CDR2 is YNFKEQ. This CDR3 region has 15 residues. V was cut by 1 base and J by 0 bases, with 7 bases left in between.

V and J are TRBV5-1 and TRBJ1-1; 7 positions agree with TRBD1. The CDR3 runs 14 residues. After removal of 0 bases from V and 5 bases from J, the junction contained 4 bases not matched to a gene. CDR1 and CDR2 (germline): SGHRS, YFSETQ. CDR3 sequence: CASSLGQGGTEAFF. The CDR3 DNA is TGCGCCAGCAGCTTGGGACAGGGAGGAACTGAAGCTTTCTTT.

This sequence joins TRBV9 and TRBJ2-7, with 10 positions matching TRBD1. The V segment lost 4 bases and the J segment 12 bases; nucleotides outside the gene matches: 16. Germline assignment: CDR1 SGDLS and CDR2 YYNGEE. The CDR3 has 15 residues. The chain's CDR3 is CASSTPLPGQGKGYV. The CDR3 DNA reads as TGTGCCAGCAGCACCCCTTTACCGGGACAGGGGAAGGGGTACGTC.

The rearrangement joins TRBV27 to TRBJ1-1, with TRBD1 matching over 7 bases. Germline-derived CDR1 and CDR2 are MNHEY and SMNVEV (reference sequence). Trimming cost V 6 bases and J 0 bases; bases outside gene matches: 4. The CDR3 totals 14 residues. Here the CDR3 DNA reads TGTGCCAGCAGGGGGACAGCAATGAACACTGAAGCTTTCTTT. This translates into CASRGTAMNTEAFF.

The chain recombines TRBV11-3 with TRBJ1-1; D not certain. The CDR3 extends over 13 amino acids. Trimming stripped 3 bases from V and 2 bases from J, with 7 bases between. CDR1 and CDR2 from the germline V gene are SGHNT and YENEEA. The CDR3 region has the DNA TGTGCCAGCAGCTTGCAGCCTAACACTGAAGCTTTCTTT. It specifies CASSLQPNTEAFF.

The V gene is TRBV5-1, the J gene TRBJ2-5; 7 positions match TRBD1. Germline-derived CDR1 and CDR2 are SGHRS and YFSETQ. This CDR3 has 13 residues. V shed 3 bases and J 7 bases; nucleotides not matched to a gene: 6. Written as DNA, the CDR3 is TGCGCCAGCAGCTGGCCGGACAGGTCGACCCAGTACTTC. Residues: CASSWPDRSTQYF.

This rearrangement joins TRBV7-9 to TRBJ2-7; D may be TRBD1 or TRBD2 (5 bases each). The CDR3 covers 14 residues. Trimming left V 5 bases short and J 2 bases short, with 13 bases between. From germline, CDR1 is SEHNR and CDR2 FQNEAQ (reference sequence). The CDR3 sequence: CASSPRQGPYEQYV. CDR3 nucleotide sequence: TGTGCCAGCAGCCCCCGGCAGGGACCCTACGAGCAGTACGTC.

The chain combines TRBV19 with TRBJ2-6; D is ambiguous. Trimming removed 5 bases at V and 0 bases at J, with 14 bases between. Germline V gene data show CDR1 as LNHDA and CDR2 as SQIVND (reference sequence). The CDR3 has 17 amino acids. CDR3: CASSPRTRSSGANVLTF. The CDR3 DNA sequence: TGTGCCAGTAGTCCCCGAACGCGTAGCTCTGGGGCCAACGTCCTGACTTTC.

V and J are TRBV2 and TRBJ2-5; D gene ambiguous. Germline V gene data show CDR1 as SNHLY and CDR2 as FYNNEI. Trimming removed 1 base at V and 9 bases at J, with 15 bases between. The CDR3 loop spans 14 amino acids. Here the CDR3 DNA reads TGTGCCAGCAGTGAAGAAGTAGGTCTCCAGGCCCAGTACTTC. It codes for CASSEEVGLQAQYF.